Listed here is a single T cell receptor (beta chain). Repertoires were generated with immunoSEQ multiplex PCR, while TCRdb's copy carries only in-frame clones and drops some. The sample includes approximately 2.5 million clones, approximately 94% seen only once; the top ten take 0.36%. The sample is drawn from a study of shared clonotypes between healthy human individuals. The CDR3 covers 16 residues. Germline V lookup: CDR1 MNHNY, CDR2 SVGAGI (reference sequence). Trimming took 6 bases from V and 8 from J, leaving 25 bases between them. This TCR was sampled from a young man in good health. Some clones in this sample may be carry-over from other donors' samples. The J gene is TRBJ1-2, the V gene TRBV6-6; D gene uncertain. Specimen: naive CD4+ T cells from PBMCs. The subset is: CD45RA+ positively selected. The CDR3 region has the DNA TGTGCCAGCAGCAACCCGTTCGGGCGACCTGATCGGGGCTACACCTTC. Translating gives CASSNPFGRPDRGYTF.